The 23 T cell receptor beta chains below come from one sample, sequenced in a study of shared clonotypes between healthy human individuals. Profiling relied on immunoSEQ multiplex PCR, and the TCRdb table lists in-frame clones only, not all of them. The table shows 1.6 million or so clones, with about 98.5% occurring only once. The sequenced sample consisted of naive CD4+ T cells sorted from blood. The sample's subset: CD45RA+ positively selected. The receptor set was obtained from a man under 40 in good health.

This clone was seen only once. The V gene is TRBV28, the J gene TRBJ2-1; D gene ambiguous. The CDR3 runs 15 residues. The V and J ends lost 1 base and 8 bases respectively, with 15 bases between them. The V gene's germline CDR1 is MDHEN and CDR2 SYDVKM. This CDR3 reads CASSLFGLGSYEQFF. CDR3 sequence (DNA): TGTGCCAGCAGTTTATTTGGGCTAGGATCCTATGAGCAGTTCTTC.

The rearrangement uses TRBV7-8 and TRBJ1-5, with D unclear. Deletions cut 5 bases from V and 3 bases from J, with 11 bases between. The CDR3 totals 14 residues. Germline loops: CDR1 SGHVS, CDR2 FQNEAQ. CDR3 sequence: CASSQSGPNQPQHF. As DNA, the CDR3 is TGTGCCAGCAGCCAGTCCGGGCCCAATCAGCCCCAGCATTTT. Using reference TRBV7-8 and TRBJ1-5 for the parts outside the CDR3, the full variable domain is GAGVSQSPRYKVAKRGQDVALRCDPISGHVSLFWYQQALGQGPEFLTYFQNEAQLDKSGLPSDRFFAERPEGSVSTLKIQRTQQEDSAVYLCASSQSGPNQPQHFGDGTRLSIL.

The V and J genes are TRBV5-1 and TRBJ1-1, with 7 bases that match TRBD1. Losses at the gene ends were 2 bases for V and 5 bases for J; bases not matched to a gene: 12. CDR1 is SGHRS and CDR2 is YFSETQ in the germline V gene. The CDR3 totals 16 residues. The chain's CDR3 is CASSFSTRGRGTEAFF. The DNA of the CDR3 is TGCGCCAGCAGCTTTTCAACCAGGGGGAGAGGGACTGAAGCTTTCTTT.

CDR3 in DNA: TGCGCCAGCAGCCAAGATTCAGGGGGTGGTAATCAGCCCCAGCATTTT. Translating gives CASSQDSGGGNQPQHF. The gene calls are TRBV4-3 and TRBJ1-5, with TRBD1 identical over 7 bases. From germline, CDR1 is LGHNA and CDR2 YSLEER. CDR3 length equals 16 residues. J lost 4 bases, V lost 0 bases, and 6 bases had no gene match.

The rearrangement joins TRBV4-2 to TRBJ1-3, with D unresolved. V was clipped by 3 bases and J by 4 bases, with 13 bases between them. The CDR3 sequence is 15 residues long. CDR1 is LGHNA, CDR2 YNFKEQ, per germline. In nucleotides, the CDR3 is TGTGCCAGCAGCCACTCTCCAGCGGAGGGAAACACCATATATTTT. The encoded protein is CASSHSPAEGNTIYF.

This clone has only one observation. The chain combines TRBV7-2 with TRBJ2-1; D ambiguous. Trimming pared 4 bases from V and 0 bases from J, leaving 13 bases between. The CDR3 covers 16 residues. Germline CDR1 reads SGHTA; CDR2 reads FQGNSA. The CDR3 DNA sequence: TGTGCCAGCAGCTCCACTCAGATGAGCTCCTACAATGAGCAGTTCTTC. This encodes CASSSTQMSSYNEQFF.

A single count supports this clone. The chain links TRBV27 to TRBJ1-5; TRBD1 matches 7 bases. In germline, CDR1 is MNHEY, CDR2 SMNVEV (reference sequence). V lost 4 bases to trimming and J lost 4 bases; unmatched junction nucleotides: 10. The CDR3 covers 16 residues. The CDR3 protein is CASSSDRANKNQPQHF. The CDR3 bases are TGTGCCAGCAGTTCAGACAGGGCCAACAAGAATCAGCCCCAGCATTTT.

Of note for this clone: Other nucleotide sequences in the sample specify the same CDR3. V is TRBV2 and J is TRBJ2-7; D is undetermined. V lost 0 bases and J 6 bases, leaving 3 bases between the germline ends. Per the germline V gene, CDR1 is SNHLY and CDR2 is FYNNEI. The CDR3 is 11 amino acids. This CDR3 is CASSEAREQYF. For the CDR3, the DNA is TGTGCCAGCAGTGAAGCGCGCGAGCAGTACTTC.

This clone has a single count. The CDR3 sequence: CASSPLGEPFPYNEQFF. DNA of the CDR3: TGTGCCAGCAGCCCCCTGGGGGAACCATTTCCCTACAATGAGCAGTTCTTC. The chain has TRBV27 and TRBJ2-1; TRBD1 or TRBD2 may be the D gene (5 bases each). In germline, CDR1 is MNHEY, CDR2 SMNVEV (reference sequence). This CDR3 is 17 amino acids long. V lost 6 bases, J lost 2 bases, and 20 bases lay in between.

The rearrangement links TRBV9 to TRBJ2-3; 7 bases are a match to TRBD1. CDR1 is SGDLS and CDR2 is YYNGEE in the germline V gene. The J segment lost 3 bases and the V segment lost 3 bases, leaving 4 bases of the junction unmatched. This CDR3 is 14 amino acids long. The CDR3 sequence: CASSAQTGTDTQYF. The CDR3 DNA sequence: TGTGCCAGCAGCGCCCAGACAGGGACAGATACGCAGTATTTT.

The chain employs TRBV2 and TRBJ1-1, with D unclear. CDR3 length: 11 residues. Germline values: CDR1 SNHLY, CDR2 FYNNEI. V lost 8 bases and J 1 base, leaving 5 bases between the germline ends. CDR3 amino acids: CASPGNTEAFF. The CDR3 DNA is TGTGCCAGCCCAGGGAACACTGAAGCTTTCTTT.

This chain uses TRBV28 with TRBJ1-1, with D unresolved. Per germline, CDR1 MDHEN and CDR2 SYDVKM. Trimming left V 5 bases short and J 6 bases short, with 10 bases between. CDR3 length: 12 amino acids. This CDR3 reads CASSIPGSEAFF. As DNA, the CDR3 is TGTGCCAGCAGTATCCCGGGGTCTGAAGCTTTCTTT.

This sequence joins TRBV7-8 and TRBJ2-2, with 8 bases aligning to TRBD2. V shed 6 bases, J shed 4 bases, and the junction held 22 bases outside the gene matches. Germline lookup yields CDR1 SGHVS and CDR2 FQNEAQ. This CDR3 comprises 20 residues. CDR3 residues: CASRLTPPGGGRRVTGELFF. The CDR3 DNA reads as TGTGCCAGCAGACTCACACCCCCGGGTGGCGGGAGGAGGGTCACCGGGGAGCTGTTTTTT.

This clone was recorded only once. The rearrangement joins TRBV14 to TRBJ2-7; the match to TRBD1 covers 8 bases. Per germline, CDR1 SGHDN and CDR2 FVKESK. V was pared by 1 base and J by 6 bases, with 5 bases of the junction left unmatched. This CDR3 has 14 amino acids. The CDR3, as DNA: TGTGCCAGCAGCCAAGGGACAGGGTTGAGCGAGCAGTACTTC. Amino acid sequence: CASSQGTGLSEQYF.

The chain couples TRBV11-2 to TRBJ1-2, with D possibly TRBD1 on 6 matching bases. Germline CDR1 is SGHAT and CDR2 is FQNNGV. The CDR3 is 15 amino acids. V was shortened by 3 bases and J by 2 bases, with 13 bases between the two germline ends. The CDR3 coding sequence is TGTGCCAGCAGCTTGGGGGGCGCGGGGAACTATGGCTACACCTTC. It specifies CASSLGGAGNYGYTF.

This chain links TRBV30 with TRBJ1-1; D is ambiguous. The germline CDR1 and CDR2 sequences are GTSNPN and SVGIG (reference sequence). Trimming pared 7 bases from V and 7 bases from J, leaving 10 bases between. The length of the CDR3 is 10 residues. The CDR3 reads CASSRVEAFF. The CDR3, as DNA: TGTGCCTCCAGCCGGGTTGAAGCTTTCTTT.

Note on this clone: Other DNA sequences within the sample encode an identical CDR3. The rearrangement uses TRBV12-5 and TRBJ2-2; unclear D gene. The germline gives CDR1 LGHNT, CDR2 FRNRAP. This CDR3 has 13 residues. V lost 0 bases and J 2 bases, leaving 1 base between the germline ends. The CDR3 loop reads CASGLVNTGELFF. The CDR3 nucleotides read TGTGCTAGTGGTTTGGTCAACACCGGGGAGCTGTTTTTT.

The rearrangement uses TRBV9 and TRBJ2-1; 14 bases map to TRBD2. Germline-derived CDR1 and CDR2 are SGDLS and YYNGEE. V lost 3 bases, J lost 9 bases, and 8 bases stayed unmatched. This CDR3 has 16 residues. CDR3 region: CASSGRLAGGLSEQFF. DNA of the CDR3: TGTGCCAGCAGCGGGCGACTAGCGGGAGGGCTAAGTGAGCAGTTCTTC.

CDR3 residues: CASSAHGLIASSYNEQFF. The CDR3 DNA sequence: TGTGCCAGCAGCGCCCACGGCTTAATTGCAAGCTCCTACAATGAGCAGTTCTTC. The chain employs TRBV9 and TRBJ2-1; D uncertain. This CDR3 is 18 amino acids long. Between the trimmed V and J ends, which lost 3 bases and 0 bases, there was a span of 19 bases. Germline assignment: CDR1 SGDLS and CDR2 YYNGEE.

The rearrangement uses TRBV6-5 and TRBJ2-7, with 7 nucleotides matching TRBD2. Germline trimming cut 5 bases from V and 2 bases from J; bases unmatched to any gene: 6. The CDR3 is 14 amino acids. Germline assignment: CDR1 MNHEY and CDR2 SVGAGI. In nucleotides, the CDR3 is TGTGCCAGCAGTGCAGCGGGGCCCCCCTACGAGCAGTACTTC. It yields the protein CASSAAGPPYEQYF.

CDR3 DNA sequence: TGTGCCAGCAGCGATGGACCCGACAGTCATCAGCCCCAGCATTTT. Protein product: CASSDGPDSHQPQHF. The chain uses TRBV5-4 and TRBJ1-5; weak D call: TRBD1 (5 bases). V was cut by 4 bases and J by 5 bases, with 16 bases left in between. CDR3 size: 15 residues. Germline V CDR1 and CDR2: SGHNT, YYREEE (reference sequence).

The rearrangement joins TRBV2 to TRBJ2-7; D not resolved. The V gene's germline CDR1 is SNHLY and CDR2 FYNNEI. V was shortened by 1 base and J by 2 bases, with 9 bases between the two germline ends. This CDR3 is built from 14 residues. CDR3 loop: CASSEEMGTYEQYF. CDR3 nucleotides: TGTGCCAGCAGTGAAGAGATGGGGACCTACGAGCAGTACTTC.

The chain combines TRBV19 with TRBJ2-3; 8 bases are shared with TRBD2. CDR1 is LNHDA and CDR2 is SQIVND in the germline V gene (reference sequence). This CDR3 has 15 residues. Trimming at V came to 10 bases and at J to 0 bases, leaving 9 bases not matched to a gene. The CDR3 here is CATRRGGHSTDTQYF. The CDR3 DNA follows: TGTGCCACCCGTCGGGGGGGCCATAGCACAGATACGCAGTATTTT.